The rows below give T cell receptor beta chains drawn from one sample of a study of blood T cells in healthy people across ages. TCRdb reprocessed the 5' RACE reads with MiXCR, giving one entry per CDR3 protein. The sample consists of some 790,000 distinct CDR3 sequences, about 28% of them appearing once. Sample: blood. The receptors here all came from a woman aged 80 or older in good health. Both conserved end residues are part of each CDR3. Each record gives: D gene, V gene, J gene, CDR3 protein. D genes are given only for firm matches.

NA	TRBV7-2	TRBJ2-2	CASSLVGATTGELFF
TRBD1	TRBV12-3/TRBV12-4	NA	CASSPGQVDEQYF
NA	TRBV25-1	TRBJ1-2	CASLDNYGYTF
TRBD2	TRBV27	TRBJ2-7	CASSLRLAGYYEQYF
NA	TRBV14	TRBJ1-5	CASSQTGIDQPQHF
NA	TRBV7-9	TRBJ2-1	CASSHRRDRRNEQFF
TRBD2	TRBV20-1	TRBJ2-1	CSARFGVTSWNEQFF
NA	TRBV12-1	TRBJ2-3	CASSLWTGLGFGDTQYF
TRBD1	TRBV7-2	TRBJ2-1	CASSSPGTGEVSSYNEQFF
NA	TRBV12-3/TRBV12-4	TRBJ1-1	CASSFQRSNTEAFF
NA	TRBV12-3/TRBV12-4	TRBJ1-6	CASRERGTGGVDSPLHF
NA	TRBV20-1	TRBJ2-1	CSPAGMYEQFF
TRBD2	TRBV20-1	TRBJ2-3	CSAGGLAGGPPDTQYF
NA	TRBV20-1	TRBJ2-4	CSPSPWSGVENIQYF
TRBD1	TRBV7-9	TRBJ1-2	CASSREGTGSNYGYTF
NA	TRBV12-3/TRBV12-4	TRBJ1-2	CASSLWIFGYTF
NA	TRBV7-2	TRBJ2-2	CASRDVNTGELFF
NA	TRBV6-1	TRBJ1-2	CASSEALRRGAIGYTF
TRBD1	TRBV7-9	TRBJ2-2	CASSTGTGGKDGELFF
NA	TRBV7-2	TRBJ2-1	CASSPEVGAADNEQFF
NA	TRBV7-2	TRBJ2-5	CASSFGGRGTQYF
TRBD2	TRBV6-2/TRBV6-3	TRBJ2-5	CASRQTPGGQETQYF
NA	TRBV10-2	TRBJ2-1	CASSETVTEQFF
NA	TRBV5-4	TRBJ1-4	CASSRTQSRGEKLFF
TRBD1	TRBV4-1	TRBJ1-1	CASSRTGTASTEAFF
NA	TRBV20-1	TRBJ2-1	CSVGGTPYNEQFF
NA	TRBV20-1	TRBJ1-6	CSALGGSPLHF
NA	TRBV19	TRBJ2-1	CASSIGPRRREQFF
NA	TRBV12-3/TRBV12-4	TRBJ1-2	CASSLEPSSYGYTF
NA	TRBV25-1	TRBJ2-1	CASSDSGQYNEQFF
TRBD2	TRBV29-1	TRBJ2-1	CSVEDELAGRYNEQFF
NA	TRBV3-1	TRBJ2-3	CASSRGGSTRDTQYF
TRBD1	TRBV10-2	TRBJ2-7	CASSRKTGAYEQYF